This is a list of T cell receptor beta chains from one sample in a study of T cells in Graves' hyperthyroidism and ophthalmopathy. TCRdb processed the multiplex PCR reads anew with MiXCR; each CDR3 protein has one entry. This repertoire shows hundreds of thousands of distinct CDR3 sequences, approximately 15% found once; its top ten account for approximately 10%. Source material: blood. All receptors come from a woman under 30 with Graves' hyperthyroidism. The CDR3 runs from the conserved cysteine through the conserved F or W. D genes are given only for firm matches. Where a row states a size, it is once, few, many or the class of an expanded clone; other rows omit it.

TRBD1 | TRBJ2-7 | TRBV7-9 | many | TGTGCCAGCAGCTCAGGGGGACCCAACTCCTACGAGCAGTACTTC | CASSSGGPNSYEQYF
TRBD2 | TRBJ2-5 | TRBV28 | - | TGTGCCAGCCTCTCGGGGCTAGCGGGAGAGACCCAGTACTTC | CASLSGLAGETQYF
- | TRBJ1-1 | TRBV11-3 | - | TGTGCCAGCAGGTACCGACCGGTGAACACTGAAGCTTTCTTT | CASRYRPVNTEAFF
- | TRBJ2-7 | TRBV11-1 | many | TGTGCCAGCAGCCAGAGGTCCTTAGAGCAGTACTTC | CASSQRSLEQYF
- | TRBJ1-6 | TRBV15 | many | TGTGCCACCACGCCGGGACGCCTGAATTCCCCCCTCCACTTT | CATTPGRLNSPLHF
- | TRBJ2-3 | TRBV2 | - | TGTGCCAGCAGTGCATGGCTTTTCACAGATACGCGGTATTTT | CASSAWLFTDTRYF
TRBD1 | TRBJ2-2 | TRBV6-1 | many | TGTGCCAGCAGTTCAGGGGGCGCTCACACCGGGGAGCTGTTTTTT | CASSSGGAHTGELFF
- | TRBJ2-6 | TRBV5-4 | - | TGTGCCAGCAGCTTGCATAGGACTTCTGGGGCCAACGTCCTGACTTTC | CASSLHRTSGANVLTF
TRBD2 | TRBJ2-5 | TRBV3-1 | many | TGTGCCAGCAGCCCGACTCTAGGACTAGCGGAAGAGACCCAGTACTTC | CASSPTLGLAEETQYF
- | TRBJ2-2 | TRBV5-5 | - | TGTGCCAGCAGTTTAGGAGGGTTGATTTTGCCCGGGGAGCTGTTTTTT | CASSLGGLILPGELFF
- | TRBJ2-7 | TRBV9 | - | TGTGCCAGCAGCGTAGGGGACACCTCCTACGAGCAGTACTTC | CASSVGDTSYEQYF
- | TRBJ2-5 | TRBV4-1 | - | TGCGCCAGCAGCCAAGGGTGGGTTGGGCAAGAGACCCAGTACTTC | CASSQGWVGQETQYF
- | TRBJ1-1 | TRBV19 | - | TGTGCCAGTAGTATCTCGGAGTCAGGGGCTGAAGCTTTCTTT | CASSISESGAEAFF
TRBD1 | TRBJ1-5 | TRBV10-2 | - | TGCGCCAGCACGGATCTAGCGATAGGGACAGATACGCAGCATTTT | CASTDLAIGTDTQHF
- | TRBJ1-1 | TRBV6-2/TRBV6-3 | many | TGTGCCAGCAGGCCCTACACAGCGAACACTGAAGCTTTCTTT | CASRPYTANTEAFF
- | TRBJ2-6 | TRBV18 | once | TGTGCCAGCTCACTAACCCCCTTTGGCTCTGGGGCCAACGTCCTGACTTTC | CASSLTPFGSGANVLTF
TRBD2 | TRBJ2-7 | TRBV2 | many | TGTGCCAGCCTAAACCCCGGGACTACCTACGAGCAGTACTTC | CASLNPGTTYEQYF